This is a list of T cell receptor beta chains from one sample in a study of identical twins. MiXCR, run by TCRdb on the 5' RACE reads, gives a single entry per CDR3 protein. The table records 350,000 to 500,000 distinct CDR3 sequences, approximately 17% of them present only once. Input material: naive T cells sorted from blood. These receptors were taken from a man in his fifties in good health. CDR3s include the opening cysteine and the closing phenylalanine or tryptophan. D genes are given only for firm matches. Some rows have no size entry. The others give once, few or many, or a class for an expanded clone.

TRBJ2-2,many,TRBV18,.,CASSPENTGELFF,TGTGCCAGCTCACCAGAGAACACCGGGGAGCTGTTTTTT
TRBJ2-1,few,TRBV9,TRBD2,CASSLPLAGGSSYNEQFF,TGTGCCAGCAGCTTACCACTAGCGGGGGGAAGCTCCTACAATGAGCAGTTCTTC
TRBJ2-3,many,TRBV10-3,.,CAISERGATDTQYF,TGTGCCATCAGTGAACGGGGAGCCACAGATACGCAGTATTTT
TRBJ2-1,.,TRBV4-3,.,CASSQGFIPHSYNEQFF,TGCGCCAGCAGCCAGGGGTTTATTCCCCACTCCTACAATGAGCAGTTCTTC
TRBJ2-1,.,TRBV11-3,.,CASSFVVNEQFF,TGTGCCAGCAGCTTCGTAGTAAATGAGCAGTTCTTC
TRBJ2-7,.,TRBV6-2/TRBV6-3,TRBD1,CASSYSQSLGTAIYEQYF,TGTGCCAGCAGTTACTCCCAATCCCTCGGGACAGCGATCTACGAGCAGTACTTC
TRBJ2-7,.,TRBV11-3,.,CASSLVSNRVSYEQYF,TGTGCCAGCAGCTTAGTCTCGAACAGGGTCTCCTACGAGCAGTACTTC
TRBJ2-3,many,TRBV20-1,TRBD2,CSARGLAGGDTDTQYF,TGCAGTGCTAGAGGACTAGCGGGAGGGGACACAGATACGCAGTATTTT
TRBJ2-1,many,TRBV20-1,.,CSASGFGTHNEQFF,TGCAGTGCTAGCGGATTCGGGACTCACAATGAGCAGTTCTTC
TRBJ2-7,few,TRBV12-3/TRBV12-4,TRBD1,CASSFSRGFEQYF,TGTGCCAGCAGTTTCTCCAGGGGGTTCGAGCAGTACTTC
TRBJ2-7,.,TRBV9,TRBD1,CASSARGTGRDEQYF,TGTGCCAGCAGCGCGCGCGGGACAGGGCGTGACGAGCAGTACTTC
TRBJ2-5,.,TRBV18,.,CASSPEAGERTQYF,TGTGCCAGCTCACCAGAGGCAGGGGAGAGGACCCAGTACTTC
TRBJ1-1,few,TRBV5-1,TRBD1,CASSVQGTYTEAFF,TGCGCCAGCAGCGTACAGGGGACCTACACTGAAGCTTTCTTT
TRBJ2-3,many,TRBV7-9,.,CASSPSAGQFDTQYF,TGTGCCAGCAGCCCCTCCGCCGGACAATTCGATACGCAGTATTTT